These 17 T cell receptor beta chains originate from one sample sequenced in a study of radiotherapy plus CTLA-4 blockade in lung cancer. The table came from immunoSEQ multiplex PCR; TCRdb's copy has only in-frame clones and leaves some out. The data show roughly 66,000 clones, over 80% seen once. Material: peripheral blood, obtained from a patient treated with radiotherapy plus ipilimumab. All receptors come from a human donor with non-small cell lung cancer who had a partial response to radiotherapy plus ipilimumab.

This chain links TRBV10-3 with TRBJ2-7; 13 bases are shared with TRBD2. Unmatched junction bases numbered 21, after V lost 4 bases and J lost 6 bases. The CDR3 extends over 20 amino acids. Germline V gene lookup returns CDR1 ENHRY and CDR2 SYGVKD. The CDR3 nucleotides are TGTGCCATCAGTGGCCCAATGTTTGGACTAGCGGGAGTCGGGCGCGGCGAGCAGTACTTC. Translated: CAISGPMFGLAGVGRGEQYF.

This chain connects TRBV5-1 to TRBJ2-7, with 11 bases that match TRBD2. Germline V gives CDR1 SGHRS, CDR2 YFSETQ. V dropped 2 bases and J dropped 1; count of bases not matched to a gene: 2. The CDR3 spans 15 residues. This chain's CDR3 is CASSFGTSGSYEQYF. Here the CDR3 DNA reads TGCGCCAGCAGCTTTGGGACTAGCGGTTCCTACGAGCAGTACTTC.

This rearrangement joins TRBV7-3 to TRBJ2-5, with a weak D call TRBD1 (6 bases). The CDR3 length is 15 residues. Per germline, CDR1 SGHTA and CDR2 FQGTGA. V was clipped by 1 base and J by 2 bases, with 11 bases between them. The CDR3 coding sequence is TGTGCCAGCAGCTTAAACGCAGGGGCTCAAGAGACCCAGTACTTC. Its translation: CASSLNAGAQETQYF.

V usage is TRBV9 and J usage is TRBJ2-5, with D possibly matching TRBD1 (5 bases). With 4 bases removed from V and 4 bases from J, the gap between germline ends came to 14 bases. Germline values: CDR1 SGDLS, CDR2 YYNGEE. There are 14 residues in the CDR3. The CDR3 protein is CASSLYPGLETQYF. The DNA for the CDR3 is TGTGCCAGCAGCCTTTATCCAGGGTTAGAGACCCAGTACTTC.

This clone was detected once. The gene calls are TRBV4-1 and TRBJ2-2; D perhaps matches TRBD2 (5 bases). The CDR3 is 17 residues long. V was pared by 0 bases and J by 0 bases, with 11 bases between. CDR1 is MGHRA, CDR2 YSYEKL, per germline. Here the CDR3 DNA reads TGCGCCAGCAGCCAAGATATCGGACTGACGAACACCGGGGAGCTGTTTTTT. As protein: CASSQDIGLTNTGELFF.

V and J are TRBV30 and TRBJ2-2, with D possibly being TRBD1 (6 bases). The CDR3 length is 14 residues. V lost 3 bases to trimming and J lost 6 bases, with 14 bases between them. Germline V gene data show CDR1 as GTSNPN and CDR2 as SVGIG (reference sequence). CDR3 coding DNA: TGTGCCTGGAGCCGGACAGCAGCAGCCGGGGAGCTGTTTTTT. It specifies CAWSRTAAAGELFF.

The chain employs TRBV4-2 and TRBJ2-1; a weak D match, TRBD2 (6 bases). Trimming pared 3 bases from V and 5 bases from J, leaving 20 bases between. This CDR3 spans 17 amino acids. Germline CDR1 and CDR2: LGHNA and YNFKEQ. CDR3 region: CASSHGLASGFNNEQFF. In nucleotides, the CDR3 is TGTGCCAGCAGCCATGGTCTGGCGAGCGGGTTTAACAATGAGCAGTTCTTC.

In its sample, this clone was seen a few times. The V gene is TRBV28, the J gene TRBJ2-2; 13 bases align to TRBD2. The germline CDR1 and CDR2 sequences are MDHEN and SYDVKM. The CDR3 extends over 18 amino acids. J gave up 6 bases and V 2 bases, and 9 bases lay outside the gene matches. This CDR3 reads CASSLPGLAGRVSGELFF. The CDR3 DNA reads TGTGCCAGCAGTTTACCGGGACTAGCGGGACGTGTGTCCGGGGAGCTGTTTTTT. Based on the CDR3 plus reference TRBV28 and TRBJ2-2, the full variable domain is DVKVTQSSRYLVKRTGEKVFLECVQDMDHENMFWYRQDPGLGLRLIYFSYDVKMKEKGDIPEGYSVSREKKERFSLILESASTNQTSMYLCASSLPGLAGRVSGELFFGEGSRLTVL.

This clone was seen just once. This chain links TRBV5-5 with TRBJ2-2; 11 nucleotides agree with TRBD2. Germline V gene data show CDR1 as SGHKS and CDR2 as YYEKEE (reference sequence). The CDR3 sequence is 15 residues long. Trimming took 5 bases from V and 6 from J; bases not matched to a gene: 6. In nucleotides, the CDR3 is TGTGCCAGCAGACATACTAGCGGGAGTTCCGGGGAGCTGTTTTTT. Amino acids: CASRHTSGSSGELFF.

This clone was found a few times. The chain links TRBV5-6 to TRBJ2-7, with 8 bases aligning to TRBD2. CDR3 length: 15 residues. The V segment lost 0 bases and the J segment 6 bases; nucleotides outside the gene matches: 8. The germline CDR1 and CDR2 sequences are SGHDT and YYEEEE. CDR3 sequence reads: CASSLVNGRAGEQYF. DNA of the CDR3: TGTGCCAGCAGCTTGGTAAACGGGAGGGCGGGCGAGCAGTACTTC.

The V and J genes are TRBV15 and TRBJ2-7; D gene uncertain. Germline assignment: CDR1 LNHNV and CDR2 YYDKDF (reference sequence). Trimming removed 0 bases at V and 2 bases at J, with 5 bases between. This CDR3 is built from 13 residues. CDR3 DNA: TGTGCCACCAGCAGAGATGAGGCCTACGAGCAGTACTTC. This gives the protein CATSRDEAYEQYF.

The V and J genes are TRBV29-1 and TRBJ2-1; D uncertain. Trimming removed 4 bases from V and 7 bases from J, with 11 bases in between. The CDR3 is 12 residues long. Per germline, CDR1 SQVTM and CDR2 ANQGSEA. The CDR3 loop reads CSVVRTRNEQFF. The CDR3 bases are TGCAGCGTTGTGCGCACGAGGAATGAGCAGTTCTTC.

This clone occurred once. This chain uses TRBV6-1 with TRBJ2-7, with D hard to call. V was trimmed by 6 bases and J by 1 base, leaving 13 bases between them. The germline gives CDR1 MNHNS, CDR2 SASEGT. CDR3 size: 14 residues. The CDR3 spells CASSTAHTSYEQYF. The DNA for the CDR3 is TGTGCCAGCAGCACAGCTCACACTTCCTACGAGCAGTACTTC.

The rearrangement uses TRBV7-9 and TRBJ2-2; unclear D gene. The CDR3 extends over 16 amino acids. CDR1 and CDR2 (germline): SEHNR, FQNEAQ (reference sequence). Deletions cut 0 bases from V and 7 bases from J, with 15 bases between. The CDR3 protein is CASSLASLGSNGELFF. As DNA, the CDR3 is TGTGCCAGCAGCTTAGCGTCCCTAGGTTCGAACGGGGAGCTGTTTTTT.

This clone appeared a few times. This chain connects TRBV2 to TRBJ1-1; D is unresolved. The CDR3 runs 14 residues. Germline CDR1 SNHLY, CDR2 FYNNEI. Trimming stripped 4 bases from V and 3 bases from J, with 12 bases between. CDR3 loop: CASSVRVSDTEAFF. CDR3 nucleotides: TGTGCCAGCAGTGTTCGGGTTTCGGACACTGAAGCTTTCTTT.

This clone has just a few counts. The rearrangement joins TRBV19 to TRBJ2-1; 8 bases match TRBD1. Germline V CDR1 and CDR2: LNHDA, SQIVND (reference sequence). J was trimmed by 5 bases and V by 4 bases; bases with no gene match: 10. CDR3 length: 16 amino acids. CDR3 residues: CASSTRQGRTDNEQFF. The CDR3, as DNA: TGTGCCAGTAGTACAAGACAGGGGCGGACCGACAATGAGCAGTTCTTC.

The rearrangement joins TRBV7-3 to TRBJ2-2; TRBD1 aligns across 8 bases. CDR1 and CDR2 from the germline V gene are SGHTA and FQGTGA. With 0 bases clipped from V and 3 bases from J, the junction kept 3 bases outside the gene matches. The CDR3 is 16 amino acids. The CDR3 DNA reads as TGTGCCAGCAGCTTAACGTTCAGGGGGCACACCGGGGAGCTGTTTTTT. The encoded protein is CASSLTFRGHTGELFF.